This TCR beta chain was captured in a study of tissue T cells after allogeneic stem cell transplantation. Repertoires were generated with immunoSEQ multiplex PCR, while TCRdb's copy carries only in-frame clones and drops some. This sample has under 3,500 clones, with about three fifths found just once. J lost 1 base, V lost 7 bases, and 12 bases had no gene match. Looked up from germline, CDR1 is MNHEY and CDR2 is SMNVEV (reference sequence). The CDR3 runs 17 residues. Adult allogeneic hematopoietic cell transplant recipients with steroid-refractory graft-versus-host disease were prospectively enrolled for research autopsy.

The sequence came from a male patient older than 55 with steroid-refractory graft-versus-host disease after an allogeneic stem cell transplant. Some of these T cells may belong to the graft donor. The chain is built from TRBV27 and TRBJ2-4; 8 bases fit TRBD2. The material was jejunal tissue, obtained at autopsy. CDR3 region: CASNPLGGGSAKNIQYF. The CDR3 region has the DNA TGTGCCAGCAATCCTCTCGGCGGGGGGTCGGCCAAAAACATTCAGTACTTC.